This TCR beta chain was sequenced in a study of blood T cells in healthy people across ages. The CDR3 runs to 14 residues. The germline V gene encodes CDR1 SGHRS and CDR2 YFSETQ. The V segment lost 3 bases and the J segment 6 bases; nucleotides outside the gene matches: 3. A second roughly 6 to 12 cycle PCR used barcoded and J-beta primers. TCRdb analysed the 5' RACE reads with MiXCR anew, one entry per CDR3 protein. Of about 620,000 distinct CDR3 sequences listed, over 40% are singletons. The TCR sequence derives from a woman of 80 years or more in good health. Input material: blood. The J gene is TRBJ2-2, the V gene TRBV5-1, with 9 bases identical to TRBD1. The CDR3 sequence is CASSSRTGAGELFF. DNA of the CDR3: TGCGCCAGCAGCTCCCGGACAGGGGCCGGGGAGCTGTTTTTT.